This T cell receptor beta chain was found in a study of blood T cell repertoires in COVID-19. Study information: The United States, Italy and Spain provided the acute and convalescent COVID-19 samples.

In the source study's methods: Reference gene primers were amplified, and this amplification served to estimate nucleated cell counts. The method was immunoSEQ multiplex PCR; TCRdb's version includes in-frame clones alone and lacks a portion of them. V, J and clone size were drawn from that table, and D and trimming were deduced from the DNA. The sample carries 90,000 to 130,000 clones, approximately 70% recorded once. V was cut by 4 bases and J by 3 bases, with 18 bases left in between. CDR1 is MNHNS and CDR2 is SASEGT in the germline V gene. The CDR3 is 17 amino acids. The rearrangement uses TRBV6-1 and TRBJ2-2; D perhaps matches TRBD1 (5 bases). Sequencing used peripheral blood. The sequence was collected from a woman aged 40-49 years with acute or convalescent COVID-19. In nucleotides, the CDR3 is TGTGCCAGCAGTGCCGCCCGGCAGGGTCGTTACACCGGGGAGCTGTTTTTT. The encoded protein is CASSAARQGRYTGELFF.